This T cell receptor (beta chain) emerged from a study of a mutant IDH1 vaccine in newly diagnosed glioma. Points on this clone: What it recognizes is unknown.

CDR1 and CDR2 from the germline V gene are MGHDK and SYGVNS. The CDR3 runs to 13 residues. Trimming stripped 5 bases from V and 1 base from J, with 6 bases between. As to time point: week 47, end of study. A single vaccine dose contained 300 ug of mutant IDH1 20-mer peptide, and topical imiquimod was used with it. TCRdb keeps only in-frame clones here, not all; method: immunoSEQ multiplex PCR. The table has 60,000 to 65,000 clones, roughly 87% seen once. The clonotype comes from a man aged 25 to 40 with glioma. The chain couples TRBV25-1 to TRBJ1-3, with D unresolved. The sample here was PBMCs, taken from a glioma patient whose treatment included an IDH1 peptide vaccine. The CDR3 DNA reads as TGTGCCAGCAGTTGGGCTTCTGGAAACACCATATATTTT. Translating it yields CASSWASGNTIYF. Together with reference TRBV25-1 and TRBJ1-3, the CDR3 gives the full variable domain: EADIYQTPRYLVIGTGKKITLECSQTMGHDKMYWYQQDPGMELHLIHYSYGVNSTEKGDLSSESTVSRIRTEHFPLTLESARPSHTSQYLCASSWASGNTIYFGEGSWLTVV.